The rows below give T cell receptor beta chains drawn from one sample of a study of blood T cell repertoires in COVID-19. Repertoires were generated with immunoSEQ multiplex PCR, while TCRdb's copy carries only in-frame clones and drops some. The sample holds some 280,000 clones; under 90% are singletons and the top ten take less than 1%. Sequencing was performed on peripheral blood. Receptor source: a woman aged 35 to 49 who had recovered from COVID-19. Each CDR3 is given with its conserved first and last residue. The order of the fields is CDR3 length, V gene, J gene, CDR3 protein.

cdr3_length: 13
v_call: TRBV6-5
j_call: TRBJ1-1
cdr3_aa: CASSTEGSTEAFF

cdr3_length: 16
v_call: TRBV4-2
j_call: TRBJ2-1
cdr3_aa: CASSQGGDRVYNEQFF

cdr3_length: 13
v_call: TRBV19
j_call: TRBJ2-7
cdr3_aa: CASSITRGYEQYF

cdr3_length: 16
v_call: TRBV6-6
j_call: TRBJ1-1
cdr3_aa: CASSYGSGSQNTEAFF

cdr3_length: 16
v_call: TRBV3-1/TRBV3-2
j_call: TRBJ2-1
cdr3_aa: CASSLLLAGEGNEQFF

cdr3_length: 14
v_call: TRBV20-1
j_call: TRBJ2-7
cdr3_aa: CSASAQDRASEQYF

cdr3_length: 14
v_call: TRBV10-3
j_call: TRBJ2-3
cdr3_aa: CAISDAVGRDTQYF

cdr3_length: 14
v_call: TRBV5-1
j_call: TRBJ1-6
cdr3_aa: CASSLQVAGSPLHF

cdr3_length: 15
v_call: TRBV28
j_call: TRBJ2-7
cdr3_aa: CASSEGQGRAYEQYF

cdr3_length: 11
v_call: TRBV24-1
j_call: TRBJ2-7
cdr3_aa: CATSGEYEQYF

cdr3_length: 13
v_call: TRBV19
j_call: TRBJ2-3
cdr3_aa: CAVSTASTDTQYF

cdr3_length: 16
v_call: TRBV7-6
j_call: TRBJ2-7
cdr3_aa: CASSLVSGLAFDEQYF

cdr3_length: 16
v_call: TRBV11-3
j_call: TRBJ2-1
cdr3_aa: CASSSDWTSVYNEQFF

cdr3_length: 15
v_call: TRBV9
j_call: TRBJ2-3
cdr3_aa: CASSAGLAGVATQYF

cdr3_length: 15
v_call: TRBV7-9
j_call: TRBJ1-1
cdr3_aa: CASSPIGTGATEAFF

cdr3_length: 14
v_call: TRBV19
j_call: TRBJ1-2
cdr3_aa: CASSIANPMSGYTF

cdr3_length: 16
v_call: TRBV6-4
j_call: TRBJ2-1
cdr3_aa: CASTPTAGDGLNEQFF

cdr3_length: 12
v_call: TRBV2
j_call: TRBJ1-2
cdr3_aa: CASSQAGYGYTF

cdr3_length: 14
v_call: TRBV10-2
j_call: TRBJ2-2
cdr3_aa: CASRGRYLAGELFF

cdr3_length: 16
v_call: TRBV19
j_call: TRBJ1-1
cdr3_aa: CASSIGTGGRGTEAFF

cdr3_length: 19
v_call: TRBV19
j_call: TRBJ2-3
cdr3_aa: CASSPTGLAGGLRVDTQYF

cdr3_length: 20
v_call: TRBV24-1
j_call: TRBJ2-3
cdr3_aa: CATSETGTGRGALSTDTQYF

cdr3_length: 13
v_call: TRBV13
j_call: TRBJ1-1
cdr3_aa: CASSFRVNTEAFF

cdr3_length: 15
v_call: TRBV11-3
j_call: TRBJ2-5
cdr3_aa: CASSFAGTGYETQYF

cdr3_length: 11
v_call: TRBV11-2
j_call: TRBJ2-3
cdr3_aa: CASSLDTEQYF

cdr3_length: 15
v_call: TRBV7-9
j_call: TRBJ2-1
cdr3_aa: CASSLTGGLGDEQFF